This T cell receptor beta chain originates from a study of blood T cell repertoires in COVID-19. Some clones are missing from TCRdb's copy, which holds only in-frame ones; the method was immunoSEQ multiplex PCR. The repertoire holds over 150,000 clones, with roughly 90% as singletons. CDR1 and CDR2 (germline): SGHTA, FQGNSA. The CDR3 loop spans 14 amino acids. V lost 3 bases to trimming and J lost 5 bases; unmatched junction nucleotides: 6. The source material was peripheral blood. This chain links TRBV7-2 with TRBJ2-5, with 7 nucleotides matching TRBD1. The sequence came from a woman aged 55-69 years who had recovered from COVID-19. CDR3 region: CASSLPGQLETQYF. Written as DNA, the CDR3 is TGTGCCAGCAGCTTGCCGGGACAGCTGGAGACCCAGTACTTC.